A selection of T cell receptor beta chains follows, all from one sample in a study of cytomegalovirus exposure and HLA in healthy donors. Only in-frame clones appear in the TCRdb table, and some are missing; sequencing was by immunoSEQ multiplex PCR. The repertoire holds around 140,000 clones, around 82% seen once, with about 2.2% in the top ten. Sequenced material: PBMCs. The receptors were gathered from a woman between 18 and 30 years old in good health and CMV-seropositive. Each CDR3 is given with its conserved first and last residue. The D gene is left open where the match is weak. Part of the rows lack a size; the others show once, few, many or a class for expanded clones.

TRBJ1-4 | TRBD1 | TRBV4-1 | NA | TGCGCCAGCAGCCAAGATCTCGGGCGGGACAGGGATGAAAAACTGTTTTTT | CASSQDLGRDRDEKLFF
TRBJ1-6 | TRBD1 | TRBV11-2 | NA | TGTGCCAGCAGCTTCCGGGACAGGGTCTCACCCCTCCACTTT | CASSFRDRVSPLHF
TRBJ1-1 | NA | TRBV6-1 | NA | TGTGCCAGCAGTGCGACACTGGACACTGAAGCTTTCTTT | CASSATLDTEAFF
TRBJ2-7 | NA | TRBV18 | NA | TGTGCCAGCTCACCGGAGAACTACGAGCAGTACTTC | CASSPENYEQYF
TRBJ2-1 | TRBD1 | TRBV7-9 | NA | TGTGCCAGCAGAAAACCGGGACAGATCTACAATGAGCAGTTCTTC | CASRKPGQIYNEQFF
TRBJ1-1 | TRBD1 | TRBV7-2 | few | TGTGCCAGCAGCCCTTCGGACAGGCGTGGAACTGAAGCTTTCTTT | CASSPSDRRGTEAFF
TRBJ2-3 | NA | TRBV5-1 | NA | TGCGCCAGCAGCTTGCTTTCTCAGGGACTCACAGATACGCAGTATTTT | CASSLLSQGLTDTQYF
TRBJ2-7 | NA | TRBV7-9 | NA | TGTGCCAGCAGCTCGGCAAAATCAGGGACAAGGTTGACCTACGAGCAGTACTTC | CASSSAKSGTRLTYEQYF
TRBJ2-2 | NA | TRBV5-1 | once | TGCGCCAGCAGCCTAACGAACACCGGGGAGCTGTTTTTT | CASSLTNTGELFF
TRBJ2-2 | NA | TRBV9 | NA | TGTGCCAGCAGCGTAGAAGCTAGCTCCAAGACCGGGGAGCTGTTTTTT | CASSVEASSKTGELFF
TRBJ2-2 | NA | TRBV4-2 | few | TGTGCCAGCAGCCAAGATATCGGCGGGGAGCTGTTTTTT | CASSQDIGGELFF
TRBJ2-7 | TRBD1 | TRBV29-1 | NA | TGCAGCGTGGTGAGGGGGCCCTACGAGCAGTACTTC | CSVVRGPYEQYF
TRBJ1-6 | NA | TRBV7-9 | NA | TGTGCCAGCGGCGGGGGGACTAATTCACCCCTCCACTTC | CASGGGTNSPLHF
TRBJ2-5 | TRBD1 | TRBV11-2 | NA | TGTGCCAGCAGCTACACCTCCGGGACAGGGGCCTTGACCCAGTACTTC | CASSYTSGTGALTQYF
TRBJ2-5 | NA | TRBV28 | once | TGTGCCAGCAGTTTATGGCGCATTCAAACGGGGGAGACCCAGTACTTC | CASSLWRIQTGETQYF
TRBJ2-2 | TRBD2 | TRBV29-1 | NA | TGCAGCGTAGTAGCGGGGGGGCGTCTATTTACCGGGGAGCTGTTTTTT | CSVVAGGRLFTGELFF